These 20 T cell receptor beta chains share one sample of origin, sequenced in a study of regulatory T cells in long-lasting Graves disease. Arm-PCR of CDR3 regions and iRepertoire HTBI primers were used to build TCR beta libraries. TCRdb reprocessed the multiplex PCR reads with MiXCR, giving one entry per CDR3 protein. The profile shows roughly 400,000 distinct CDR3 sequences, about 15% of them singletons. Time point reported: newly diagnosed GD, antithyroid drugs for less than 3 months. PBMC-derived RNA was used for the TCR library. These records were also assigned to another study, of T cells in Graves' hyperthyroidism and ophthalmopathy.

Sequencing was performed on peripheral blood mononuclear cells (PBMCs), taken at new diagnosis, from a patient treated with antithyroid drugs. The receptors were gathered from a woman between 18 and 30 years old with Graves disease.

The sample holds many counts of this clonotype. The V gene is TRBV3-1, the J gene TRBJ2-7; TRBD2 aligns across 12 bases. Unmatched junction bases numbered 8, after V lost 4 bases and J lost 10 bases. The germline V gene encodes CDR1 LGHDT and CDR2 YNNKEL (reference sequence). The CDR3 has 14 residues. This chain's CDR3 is CASSPGLAGRRQYF. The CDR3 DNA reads TGTGCCAGCAGCCCCGGACTAGCGGGAAGACGACAGTACTTC.

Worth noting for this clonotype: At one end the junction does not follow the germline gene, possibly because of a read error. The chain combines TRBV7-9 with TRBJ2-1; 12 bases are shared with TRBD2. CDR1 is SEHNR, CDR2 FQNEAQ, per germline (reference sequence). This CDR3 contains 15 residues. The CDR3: CASSLSTSGSIEQFF. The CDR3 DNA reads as TGCGCCAGCAGTCTCTCGACTAGCGGGAGTATTGAGCAGTTCTTC.

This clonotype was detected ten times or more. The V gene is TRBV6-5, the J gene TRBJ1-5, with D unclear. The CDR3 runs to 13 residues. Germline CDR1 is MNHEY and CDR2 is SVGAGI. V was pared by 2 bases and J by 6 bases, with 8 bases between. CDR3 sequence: CASSYPYAQPQHF. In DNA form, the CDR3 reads TGTGCCAGCAGTTACCCATACGCTCAGCCCCAGCATTTT.

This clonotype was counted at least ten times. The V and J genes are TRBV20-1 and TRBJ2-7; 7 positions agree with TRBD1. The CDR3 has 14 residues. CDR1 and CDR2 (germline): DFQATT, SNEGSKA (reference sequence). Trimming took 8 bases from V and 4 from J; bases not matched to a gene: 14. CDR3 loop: CSSASRDRVYEQYF. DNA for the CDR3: TGCAGTTCGGCCTCCCGGGACAGAGTATACGAGCAGTACTTC.

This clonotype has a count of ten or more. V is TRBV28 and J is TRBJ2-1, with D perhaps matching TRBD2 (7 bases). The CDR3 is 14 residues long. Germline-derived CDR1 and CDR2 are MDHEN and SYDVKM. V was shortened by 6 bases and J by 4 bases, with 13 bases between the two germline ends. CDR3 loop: CASRRGGPYNEQFF. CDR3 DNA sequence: TGTGCCAGCAGAAGGGGGGGGCCTTACAATGAGCAGTTCTTC.

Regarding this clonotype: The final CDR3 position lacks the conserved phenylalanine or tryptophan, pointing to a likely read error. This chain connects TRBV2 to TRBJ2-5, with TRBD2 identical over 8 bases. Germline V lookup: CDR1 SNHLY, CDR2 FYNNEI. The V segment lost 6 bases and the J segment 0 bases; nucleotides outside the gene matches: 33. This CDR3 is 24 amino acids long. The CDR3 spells CASSLNHAGGVGEPFPPYQETQYL. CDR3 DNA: TGTGCCAGCAGCCTAAACCACGCGGGAGGAGTGGGGGAGCCCTTTCCCCCGTACCAAGAGACCCAGTACCTC.

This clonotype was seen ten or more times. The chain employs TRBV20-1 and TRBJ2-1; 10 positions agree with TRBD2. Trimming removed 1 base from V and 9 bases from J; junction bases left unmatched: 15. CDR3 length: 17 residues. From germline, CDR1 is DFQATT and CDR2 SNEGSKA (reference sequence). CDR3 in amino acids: CSARVTGDLLAGSEQFF. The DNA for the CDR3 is TGCAGTGCTAGAGTGACAGGGGACCTACTAGCGGGAAGTGAGCAGTTCTTC.

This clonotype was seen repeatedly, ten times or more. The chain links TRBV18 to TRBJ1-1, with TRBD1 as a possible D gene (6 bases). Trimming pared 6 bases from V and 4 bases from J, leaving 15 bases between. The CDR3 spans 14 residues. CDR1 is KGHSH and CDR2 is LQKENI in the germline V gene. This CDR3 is CASSRNRDATEAFF. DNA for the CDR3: TGTGCCAGCTCTCGGAACAGGGATGCCACTGAAGCTTTCTTT.

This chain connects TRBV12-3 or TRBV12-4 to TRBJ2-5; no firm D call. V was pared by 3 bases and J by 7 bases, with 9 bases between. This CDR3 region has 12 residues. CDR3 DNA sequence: TGTGCCAGCAGTTTCGGCTTGGCGACCCAGTACTTC. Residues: CASSFGLATQYF.

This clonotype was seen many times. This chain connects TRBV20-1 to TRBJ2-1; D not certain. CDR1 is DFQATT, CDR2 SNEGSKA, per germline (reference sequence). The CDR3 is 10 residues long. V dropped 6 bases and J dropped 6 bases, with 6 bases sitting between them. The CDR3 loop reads CSARTNEQFF. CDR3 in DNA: TGCAGTGCGCGGACCAATGAGCAGTTCTTC.

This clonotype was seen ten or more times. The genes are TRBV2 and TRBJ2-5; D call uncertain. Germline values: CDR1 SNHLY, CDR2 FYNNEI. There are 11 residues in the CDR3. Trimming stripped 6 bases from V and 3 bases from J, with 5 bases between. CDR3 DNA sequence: TGTGCCAGCAGCAAAGAAGAGACCCAGTACTTC. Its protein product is CASSKEETQYF.

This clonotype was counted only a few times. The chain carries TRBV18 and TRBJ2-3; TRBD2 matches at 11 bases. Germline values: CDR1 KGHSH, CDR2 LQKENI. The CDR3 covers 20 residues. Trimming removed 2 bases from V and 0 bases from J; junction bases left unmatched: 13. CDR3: CASSPYNIRLAGPSTDTQYF. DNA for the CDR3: TGTGCCAGCTCACCATACAATATTCGACTAGCGGGACCTAGCACAGATACGCAGTATTTT.

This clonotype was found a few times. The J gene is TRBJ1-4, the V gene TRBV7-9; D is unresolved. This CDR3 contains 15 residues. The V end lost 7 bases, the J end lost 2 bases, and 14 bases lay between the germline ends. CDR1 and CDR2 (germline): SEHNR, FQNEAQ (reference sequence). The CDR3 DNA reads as TGTGCCAGCACCTTCAGTTCTGGCACTAATGAAAAACTGTTTTTT. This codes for CASTFSSGTNEKLFF.

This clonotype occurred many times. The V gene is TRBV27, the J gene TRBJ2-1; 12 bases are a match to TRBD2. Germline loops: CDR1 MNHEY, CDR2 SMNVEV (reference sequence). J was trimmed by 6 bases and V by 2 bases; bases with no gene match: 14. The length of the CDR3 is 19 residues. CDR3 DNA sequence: TGTGCCAGCAGTTTAGTTAAGACCAGGGCTAGCGGGAGGGGCAATGAGCAGTTCTTC. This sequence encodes CASSLVKTRASGRGNEQFF.

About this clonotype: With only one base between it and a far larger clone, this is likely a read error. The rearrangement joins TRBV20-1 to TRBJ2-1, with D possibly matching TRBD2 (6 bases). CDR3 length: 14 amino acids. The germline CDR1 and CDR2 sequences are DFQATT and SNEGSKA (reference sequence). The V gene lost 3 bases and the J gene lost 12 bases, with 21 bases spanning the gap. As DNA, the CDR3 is TGCAGTGCTAGGGCTAGCGCAGGCTATTGGGCGCAGTTCTTC. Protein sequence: CSARASAGYWAQFF.

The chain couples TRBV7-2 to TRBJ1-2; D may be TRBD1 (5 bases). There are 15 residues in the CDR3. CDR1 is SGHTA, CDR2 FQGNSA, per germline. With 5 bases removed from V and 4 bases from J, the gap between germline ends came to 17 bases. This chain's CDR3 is CASSLGLIDGYGYTF. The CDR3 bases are TGTGCCAGCAGCCTGGGACTAATAGACGGCTATGGCTACACCTTC.

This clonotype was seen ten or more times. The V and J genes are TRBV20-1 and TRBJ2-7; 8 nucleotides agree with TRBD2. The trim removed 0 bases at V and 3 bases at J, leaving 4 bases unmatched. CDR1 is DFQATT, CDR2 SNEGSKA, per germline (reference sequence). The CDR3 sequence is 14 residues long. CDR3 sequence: CSARDTLAVYEQYF. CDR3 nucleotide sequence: TGCAGTGCTAGAGATACACTAGCGGTCTACGAGCAGTACTTC.

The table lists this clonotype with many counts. CDR3: CASSYPSSYEQYF. CDR3 sequence (DNA): TGTGCCAGCAGTTACCCCAGCTCCTACGAGCAGTACTTC. The chain has TRBV6-2 or TRBV6-3 and TRBJ2-7, with D unresolved. This CDR3 spans 13 amino acids. V was cut by 2 bases and J by 0 bases, with 5 bases left in between. Germline CDR1 reads MNHEY; CDR2 reads SVGEGT.

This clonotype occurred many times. As DNA, the CDR3 is TGTGCCACTGAGGGAGGAACAGGGGAGAGCTATGGCTACACCTTC. Translated, it gives CATEGGTGESYGYTF. This chain uses TRBV15 with TRBJ1-2; TRBD1 matches 7 bases. CDR1 is LNHNV and CDR2 is YYDKDF in the germline V gene (reference sequence). This CDR3 spans 15 amino acids. J lost 4 bases, V lost 9 bases, and 14 bases had no gene match. The variable domain in full, with the rest retrieved from reference TRBV15 and TRBJ1-2, is DAMVIQNPRYQVTQFGKPVTLSCSQTLNHNVMYWYQQKSSQAPKLLFHYYDKDFNNEADTPDNFQSRRPNTSFCFLDIRSPGLGDTAMYLCATEGGTGESYGYTFGSGTRLTVV.

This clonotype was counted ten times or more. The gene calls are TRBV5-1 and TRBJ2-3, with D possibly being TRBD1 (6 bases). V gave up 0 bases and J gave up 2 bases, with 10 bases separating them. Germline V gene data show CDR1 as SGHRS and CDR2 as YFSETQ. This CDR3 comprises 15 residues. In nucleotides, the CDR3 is TGCGCCAGCAGCTTGGTCAGGGGAGTCACAGATACGCAGTATTTT. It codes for CASSLVRGVTDTQYF.